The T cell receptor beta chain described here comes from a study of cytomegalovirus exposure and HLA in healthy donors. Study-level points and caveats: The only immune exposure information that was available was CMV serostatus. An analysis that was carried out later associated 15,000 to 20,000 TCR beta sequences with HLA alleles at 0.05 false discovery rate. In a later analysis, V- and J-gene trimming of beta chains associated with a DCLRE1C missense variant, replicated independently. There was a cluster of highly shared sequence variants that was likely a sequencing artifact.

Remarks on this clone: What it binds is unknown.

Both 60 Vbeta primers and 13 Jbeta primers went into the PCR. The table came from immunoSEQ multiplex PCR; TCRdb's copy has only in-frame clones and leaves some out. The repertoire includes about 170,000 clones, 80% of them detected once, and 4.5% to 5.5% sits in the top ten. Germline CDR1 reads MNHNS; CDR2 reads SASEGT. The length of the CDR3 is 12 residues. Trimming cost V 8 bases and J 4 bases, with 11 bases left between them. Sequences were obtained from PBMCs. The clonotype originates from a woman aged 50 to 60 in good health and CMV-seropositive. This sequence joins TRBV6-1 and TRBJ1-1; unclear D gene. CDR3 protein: CASGTYGTEAFF. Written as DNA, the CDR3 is TGTGCCAGCGGTACTTATGGCACTGAAGCTTTCTTT.